This T cell receptor (beta chain) was captured in a study of siplizumab effects on memory and regulatory T cells. In germline, CDR1 is SGHVS, CDR2 FQNEAQ. The CDR3 sequence is 15 residues long. J was trimmed by 3 bases and V by 9 bases; bases with no gene match: 13. Assay used: immunoSEQ multiplex PCR; TCRdb lists only in-frame clones, some missing. The sample carries some 62,000 clones, approximately 82% recorded once. The rearrangement joins TRBV7-8 to TRBJ2-7; the match to TRBD1 covers 8 bases. The source of this sequence is a human donor in good health. The sequenced material came from memory CD4+ T cells sorted from blood. The CDR3 sequence: CASTIRTGIGYEQYF. The CDR3 DNA is TGTGCCAGTACAATCCGGACAGGGATAGGCTACGAGCAGTACTTC.